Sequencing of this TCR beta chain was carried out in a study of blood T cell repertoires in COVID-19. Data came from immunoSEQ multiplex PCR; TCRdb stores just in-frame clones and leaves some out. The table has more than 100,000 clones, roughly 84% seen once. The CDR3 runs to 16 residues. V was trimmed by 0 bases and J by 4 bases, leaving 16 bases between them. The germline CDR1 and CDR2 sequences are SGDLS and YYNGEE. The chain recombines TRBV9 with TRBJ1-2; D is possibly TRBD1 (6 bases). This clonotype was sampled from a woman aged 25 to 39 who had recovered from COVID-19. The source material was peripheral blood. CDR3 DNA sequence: TGTGCCAGCAGCGTAGGCTCAGGGGCAGAGGTCTATGGCTACACCTTC. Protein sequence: CASSVGSGAEVYGYTF.